These 27 T cell receptor beta chains originate from one sample sequenced in a study of PD-1 blockade in classical Hodgkin lymphoma. Only in-frame clones appear in the TCRdb table, and some are missing; sequencing was by immunoSEQ multiplex PCR. Here the sample spans some 100,000 clones, roughly 92% being singletons. All patients relapsed after autologous stem cell transplantation, and brentuximab vedotin exposure varied. The sample here was peripheral blood mononuclear cells (PBMCs), taken at baseline. Receptor source: a human donor with classical Hodgkin lymphoma.

The chain uses TRBV30 and TRBJ2-3; tentative D call: TRBD2 (6 bases). The V gene's germline CDR1 is GTSNPN and CDR2 SVGIG (reference sequence). Trimming removed 0 bases at V and 5 bases at J, with 15 bases between. The CDR3 extends over 15 amino acids. CDR3 coding DNA: TGTGCCTGGAGTGTACTTTCGGGAGCAATAGATACGCAGTATTTT. Protein: CAWSVLSGAIDTQYF.

The chain links TRBV9 to TRBJ2-7; 10 nucleotides line up with TRBD2. The CDR3 is 15 amino acids. Per germline, CDR1 SGDLS and CDR2 YYNGEE. V lost 4 bases to trimming and J lost 2 bases; unmatched junction nucleotides: 6. CDR3: CASSPGLASTYEQYF. CDR3 in DNA: TGTGCCAGCAGCCCGGGACTAGCGTCTACCTACGAGCAGTACTTC.

V and J are TRBV7-9 and TRBJ2-1; D uncertain. The CDR3 has 15 amino acids. The V and J ends lost 5 bases and 2 bases respectively, with 13 bases between them. Per germline, CDR1 SEHNR and CDR2 FQNEAQ (reference sequence). CDR3 protein: CASSPTEDPYNEQFF. CDR3 coding DNA: TGTGCCAGCAGCCCCACAGAGGACCCCTACAATGAGCAGTTCTTC.

The chain joins TRBV7-8 to TRBJ1-5, with D hard to call. The CDR3 totals 13 residues. V shed 0 bases and J shed 4 bases, with 4 bases lying between them. Looked up from germline, CDR1 is SGHVS and CDR2 is FQNEAQ. The CDR3, as DNA: TGTGCCAGCAGCTTAGCGGCTAATCAGCCCCAGCATTTT. The encoded protein is CASSLAANQPQHF.

The chain carries TRBV7-8 and TRBJ1-1; 10 bases are shared with TRBD1. The germline gives CDR1 SGHVS, CDR2 FQNEAQ. Germline trimming cut 8 bases from V and 1 base from J; bases unmatched to any gene: 1. The CDR3 spans 13 residues. CDR3 sequence (DNA): TGTGCCAGCCGGACAGGGGGGAACACTGAAGCTTTCTTT. Protein sequence: CASRTGGNTEAFF. The complete variable domain, with remaining parts taken from reference TRBV7-8 and TRBJ1-1, reads GAGVSQSPRYKVAKRGQDVALRCDPISGHVSLFWYQQALGQGPEFLTYFQNEAQLDKSGLPSDRFFAERPEGSVSTLKIQRTQQEDSAVYLCASRTGGNTEAFFGQGTRLTVV.

This chain joins TRBV25-1 and TRBJ2-5; D might be TRBD1 or TRBD2, each matching 5 bases. The CDR3 covers 14 residues. Germline V gene data show CDR1 as MGHDK and CDR2 as SYGVNS. The V and J ends lost 3 bases and 13 bases respectively, with 21 bases between them. The chain's CDR3 is CASSDGTFQTAVYF. DNA for the CDR3: TGTGCCAGCAGTGATGGGACCTTTCAGACTGCGGTGTACTTC.

The V call is TRBV10-3, the J call TRBJ2-1, with 7 bases that match TRBD2. Germline loops: CDR1 ENHRY, CDR2 SYGVKD. With 6 bases clipped from V and 0 bases from J, the junction kept 8 bases outside the gene matches. This CDR3 is 16 amino acids long. The CDR3 DNA reads TGTGCCATCAGCACGACTAGCCCTAGCTCCTACAATGAGCAGTTCTTC. This encodes CAISTTSPSSYNEQFF.

The chain has TRBV11-3 and TRBJ2-3, with D perhaps being TRBD1 or TRBD2 (6 bases each). Trimming shortened V by 5 bases and J by 5 bases, and 17 bases separated the two germline ends. Germline V gives CDR1 SGHNT, CDR2 YENEEA. CDR3 size: 15 residues. The CDR3 region is CASSGGTTGRDTQYF. The CDR3 nucleotides read TGTGCCAGCAGCGGAGGGACAACCGGCAGAGATACGCAGTATTTT.

The V gene is TRBV2, the J gene TRBJ2-7, with 10 bases lining up with TRBD1. The V segment lost 6 bases and the J segment 3 bases; nucleotides outside the gene matches: 11. CDR3 length equals 16 residues. The germline V gene encodes CDR1 SNHLY and CDR2 FYNNEI. The CDR3 sequence: CASRDSTGGVYYEQYF. Here the CDR3 DNA reads TGTGCCAGCAGGGACTCGACAGGGGGCGTTTACTACGAGCAGTACTTC.

This chain joins TRBV5-4 and TRBJ2-7; 12 positions match TRBD2. The CDR3 runs to 19 residues. J was trimmed by 0 bases and V by 0 bases; bases with no gene match: 10. From germline, CDR1 is SGHNT and CDR2 YYREEE (reference sequence). As DNA, the CDR3 is TGTGCCAGCAGCTTGGCATTCAAGCTGGGACTAGCGGGCTCCTACGAGCAGTACTTC. Residues: CASSLAFKLGLAGSYEQYF.

This clone has just one count. The chain links TRBV6-5 to TRBJ2-7; D may be TRBD1 (6 bases). This CDR3 has 15 amino acids. The V end lost 0 bases, the J end lost 3 bases, and 12 bases lay between the germline ends. Germline CDR1 reads MNHEY; CDR2 reads SVGAGI. The CDR3 DNA reads as TGTGCCAGCAGTTACTCGGGACAAAGTTACTACGAGCAGTACTTC. Amino acids: CASSYSGQSYYEQYF.

The chain uses TRBV19 and TRBJ2-3; the D is unclear. Germline loops: CDR1 LNHDA, CDR2 SQIVND (reference sequence). CDR3 length: 14 residues. The germline V and J ends were trimmed by 5 bases and 0 bases, with 9 bases remaining between them. The DNA of the CDR3 is TGTGCCAGTAGTGTCACGGCAAGCACAGATACGCAGTATTTT. This encodes CASSVTASTDTQYF.

This chain joins TRBV11-3 and TRBJ2-2, with TRBD2 identical over 16 bases. Per germline, CDR1 SGHNT and CDR2 YENEEA. The length of the CDR3 is 17 residues. Trimming at V came to 5 bases and at J to 6 bases, leaving 6 bases not matched to a gene. CDR3 DNA sequence: TGTGCCAGCAGCCGGGGACTAGCGGGAGGGCCCGCCGGGGAGCTGTTTTTT. Protein: CASSRGLAGGPAGELFF. Full variable domain (missing parts from reference TRBV11-3 and TRBJ2-2): EAGVVQSPRYKIIEKKQPVAFWCNPISGHNTLYWYLQNLGQGPELLIRYENEEAVDDSQLPKDRFSAERLKGVDSTLKIQPAELGDSAVYLCASSRGLAGGPAGELFFGEGSRLTVL.

The chain links TRBV11-2 to TRBJ2-1, with 8 bases lining up with TRBD1. The germline V gene has CDR1 SGHAT and CDR2 FQNNGV. V lost 5 bases and J lost 10; bases outside the gene matches: 7. CDR3 length: 13 amino acids. CDR3 sequence: CASSLRTGREQFF. The CDR3 DNA reads as TGTGCCAGCAGCCTAAGGACAGGGAGGGAGCAGTTCTTC.

As DNA, the CDR3 is TGTGCCAGCAGTTACGGGCGGGCGTCAACCTATGGCTACACCTTC. Protein sequence: CASSYGRASTYGYTF. This chain connects TRBV6-5 to TRBJ1-2; D not resolved. V gave up 2 bases and J gave up 4 bases, with 14 bases separating them. The CDR3 length is 15 residues. Germline loops: CDR1 MNHEY, CDR2 SVGAGI.

The chain uses TRBV5-1 and TRBJ2-5; 16 bases are a match to TRBD2. Germline V gives CDR1 SGHRS, CDR2 YFSETQ. Unmatched junction bases numbered 8, after V lost 4 bases and J lost 5 bases. The CDR3 contains 17 residues. CDR3 loop: CASSPGLAGGWIETQYF. The CDR3 DNA follows: TGCGCCAGCAGCCCGGGACTAGCGGGAGGGTGGATCGAGACCCAGTACTTC.

The chain employs TRBV6-1 and TRBJ1-5; no firm D call. Trimming shortened V by 2 bases and J by 7 bases, and 18 bases separated the two germline ends. The CDR3 length is 16 residues. In germline, CDR1 is MNHNS, CDR2 SASEGT. CDR3 region: CASSETRGIPRQPQHF. The CDR3 bases are TGTGCCAGCAGTGAAACTAGAGGAATCCCCAGACAGCCCCAGCATTTT.

The CDR3 reads CAWSAGLAASYNEQFF. CDR3 DNA sequence: TGTGCCTGGAGTGCTGGCCTAGCGGCTTCCTACAATGAGCAGTTCTTC. This sequence joins TRBV30 and TRBJ2-1; TRBD2 agrees at 7 bases. Trimming at V came to 1 base and at J to 1 base, leaving 7 bases not matched to a gene. The CDR3 consists of 16 residues. The V gene's germline CDR1 is GTSNPN and CDR2 SVGIG (reference sequence).

The V and J genes are TRBV25-1 and TRBJ1-2, with D perhaps TRBD1 (6 bases). The CDR3 has 13 amino acids. Germline lookup yields CDR1 MGHDK and CDR2 SYGVNS. The V end lost 0 bases, the J end lost 6 bases, and 8 bases lay between the germline ends. The chain's CDR3 is CASSEYGGDGYTF. CDR3 nucleotides: TGTGCCAGCAGTGAATACGGGGGCGATGGCTACACCTTC.

The V call is TRBV7-9, the J call TRBJ1-1; TRBD1 matches at 7 bases. Germline CDR1 and CDR2: SEHNR and FQNEAQ (reference sequence). CDR3 length: 14 amino acids. The ends lost 5 bases at V and 5 bases at J; junction bases unmatched: 8. The CDR3 reads CASSHAGGQTEAFF. CDR3 in DNA: TGTGCCAGCAGCCACGCAGGGGGACAAACTGAAGCTTTCTTT. Combining the CDR3 with reference TRBV7-9 and TRBJ1-1 gives the whole variable domain DTGVSQNPRHKITKRGQNVTFRCDPISEHNRLYWYRQTLGQGPEFLTYFQNEAQLEKSRLLSDRFSAERPKGSFSTLEIQRTEQGDSAMYLCASSHAGGQTEAFFGQGTRLTVV.

The V and J genes are TRBV5-1 and TRBJ2-7, with D possibly TRBD1 on 6 matching bases. Trimming left V 4 bases short and J 3 bases short, with 14 bases between. This CDR3 contains 14 residues. Germline V gene sequence: CDR1 SGHRS, CDR2 YFSETQ. In DNA, the CDR3 is TGCGCCAGCAGCAAAGAGGGGGAACACTACGAGCAGTACTTC. This codes for CASSKEGEHYEQYF.

The chain uses TRBV28 and TRBJ1-4; D is unclear. Deletions cut 6 bases from V and 4 bases from J, with 18 bases between. CDR3 size: 16 residues. Germline CDR1 and CDR2: MDHEN and SYDVKM. The CDR3 DNA follows: TGTGCCAGCAGGAAGCCTCTCAGGCGAAATAATGAAAAACTGTTTTTT. It is translated as CASRKPLRRNNEKLFF.

The rearrangement uses TRBV4-1 and TRBJ1-6, with 10 nucleotides matching TRBD1. Germline V gives CDR1 MGHRA, CDR2 YSYEKL. The J segment lost 9 bases and the V segment lost 4 bases, leaving 9 bases of the junction unmatched. This CDR3 spans 16 amino acids. The CDR3 loop reads CASSRTLTGGGSPLHF. CDR3 sequence (DNA): TGCGCCAGCAGCCGGACTCTGACAGGGGGCGGTTCACCCCTCCACTTT.

V usage is TRBV4-2 and J usage is TRBJ2-7, with D uncertain. Deletions cut 0 bases from V and 4 bases from J, with 10 bases between. The V gene's germline CDR1 is LGHNA and CDR2 YNFKEQ. The CDR3 sequence is 14 residues long. The CDR3 spells CASSQDYPSYEQYF. CDR3 sequence (DNA): TGTGCCAGCAGCCAAGATTACCCCAGTTACGAGCAGTACTTC.

V gene TRBV19 combines with J gene TRBJ2-3, with TRBD1 matching over 9 bases. The CDR3 is made up of 16 amino acids. The germline V gene encodes CDR1 LNHDA and CDR2 SQIVND (reference sequence). J gave up 1 base and V 9 bases, and 11 bases lay outside the gene matches. The CDR3 sequence: CARQQGARGGTDTQYF. CDR3 bases: TGTGCCAGACAACAGGGGGCGCGGGGTGGCACAGATACGCAGTATTTT.

As to this clone: The sample contains more than one DNA sequence encoding this CDR3. The rearrangement joins TRBV6-1 to TRBJ2-7, with D unresolved. The CDR3 consists of 13 residues. CDR1 MNHNS and CDR2 SASEGT come from the germline V gene. V gave up 3 bases and J gave up 2 bases, with 8 bases separating them. This chain's CDR3 is CASSEAGPYEQYF. The CDR3 nucleotides read TGTGCCAGCAGTGAGGCAGGCCCCTACGAGCAGTACTTC.

This clone was recorded once. The chain is built from TRBV6-5 and TRBJ1-1; no clear D gene. The V and J ends lost 6 bases and 3 bases respectively, with 8 bases between them. The CDR3 is 12 residues long. CDR1 is MNHEY, CDR2 SVGAGI, per germline. CDR3 residues: CASRSTYTEAFF. For the CDR3, the DNA is TGTGCCAGCAGGTCCACGTACACTGAAGCTTTCTTT.